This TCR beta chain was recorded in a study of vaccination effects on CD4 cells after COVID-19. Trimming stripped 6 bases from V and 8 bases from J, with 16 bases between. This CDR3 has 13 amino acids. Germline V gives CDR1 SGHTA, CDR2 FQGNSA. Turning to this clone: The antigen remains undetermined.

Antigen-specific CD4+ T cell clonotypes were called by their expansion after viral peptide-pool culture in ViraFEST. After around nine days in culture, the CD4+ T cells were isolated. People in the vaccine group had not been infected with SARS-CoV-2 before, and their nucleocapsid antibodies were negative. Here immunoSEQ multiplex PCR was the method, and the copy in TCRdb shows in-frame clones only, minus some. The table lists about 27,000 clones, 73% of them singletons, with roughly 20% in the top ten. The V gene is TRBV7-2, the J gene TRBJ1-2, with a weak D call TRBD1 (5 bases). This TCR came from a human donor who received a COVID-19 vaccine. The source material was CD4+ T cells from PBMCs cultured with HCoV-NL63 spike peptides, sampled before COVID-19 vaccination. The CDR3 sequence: CASRLEDINGYTF. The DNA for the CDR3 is TGTGCCAGCAGACTAGAGGACATCAACGGCTACACCTTC.